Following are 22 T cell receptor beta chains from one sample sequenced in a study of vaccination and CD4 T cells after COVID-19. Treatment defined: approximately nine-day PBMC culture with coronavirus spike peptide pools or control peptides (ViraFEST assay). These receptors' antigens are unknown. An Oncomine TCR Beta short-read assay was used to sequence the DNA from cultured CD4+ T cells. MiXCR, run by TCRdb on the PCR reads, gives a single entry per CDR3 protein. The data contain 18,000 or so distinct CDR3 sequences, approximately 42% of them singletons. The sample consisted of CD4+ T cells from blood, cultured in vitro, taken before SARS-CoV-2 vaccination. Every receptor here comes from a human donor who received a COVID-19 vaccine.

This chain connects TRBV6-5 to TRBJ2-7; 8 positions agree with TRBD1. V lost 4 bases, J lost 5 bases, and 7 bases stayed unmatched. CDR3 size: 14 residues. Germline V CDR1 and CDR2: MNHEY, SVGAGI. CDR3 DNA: TGTGCCAGCAGTTCCGCAGGGGGCATAAACGAGCAGTACTTC. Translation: CASSSAGGINEQYF.

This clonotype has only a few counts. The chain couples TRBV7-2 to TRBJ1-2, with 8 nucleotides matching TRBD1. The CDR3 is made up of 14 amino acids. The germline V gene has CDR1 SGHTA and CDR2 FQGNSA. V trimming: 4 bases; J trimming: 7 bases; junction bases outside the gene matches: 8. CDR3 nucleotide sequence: TGTGCCAGCAGCTCTCCGGGACAGGCTTTTGGCTACACCTTC. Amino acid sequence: CASSSPGQAFGYTF.

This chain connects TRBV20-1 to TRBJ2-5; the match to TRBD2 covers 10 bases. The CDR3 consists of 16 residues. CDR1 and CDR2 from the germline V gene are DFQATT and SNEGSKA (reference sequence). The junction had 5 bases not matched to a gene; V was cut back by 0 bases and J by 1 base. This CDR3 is CSARDWVAGGQETQYF. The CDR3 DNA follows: TGCAGTGCTAGAGATTGGGTAGCGGGGGGCCAAGAGACCCAGTACTTC.

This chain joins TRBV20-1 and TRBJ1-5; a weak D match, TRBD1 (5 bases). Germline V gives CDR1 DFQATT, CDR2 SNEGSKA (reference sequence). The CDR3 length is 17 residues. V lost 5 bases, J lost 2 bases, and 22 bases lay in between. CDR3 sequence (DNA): TGCAGTGCTGTTACGGGGGGGGGTTTTCGAGGCAATCAGCCCCAGCATTTT. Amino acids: CSAVTGGGFRGNQPQHF.

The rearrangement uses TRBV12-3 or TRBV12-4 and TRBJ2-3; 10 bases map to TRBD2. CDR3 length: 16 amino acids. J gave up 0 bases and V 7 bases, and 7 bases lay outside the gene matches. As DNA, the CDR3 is TGTGCCAGCACCCCGAGGACTAGCGGAAGCACAGATACGCAGTATTTT. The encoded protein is CASTPRTSGSTDTQYF.

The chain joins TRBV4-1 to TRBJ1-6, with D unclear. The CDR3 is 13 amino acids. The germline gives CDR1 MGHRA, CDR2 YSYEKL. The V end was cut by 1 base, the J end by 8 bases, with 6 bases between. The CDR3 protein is CASSQVTDSPLHF. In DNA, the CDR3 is TGCGCCAGCAGCCAAGTTACGGATTCACCCCTCCACTTT.

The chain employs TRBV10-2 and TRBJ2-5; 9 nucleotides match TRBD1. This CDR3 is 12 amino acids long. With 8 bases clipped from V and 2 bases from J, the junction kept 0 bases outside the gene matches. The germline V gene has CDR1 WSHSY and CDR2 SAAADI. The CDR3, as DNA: TGCGCCAGCGGGACAGGGCAAGAGACCCAGTACTTC. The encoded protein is CASGTGQETQYF.

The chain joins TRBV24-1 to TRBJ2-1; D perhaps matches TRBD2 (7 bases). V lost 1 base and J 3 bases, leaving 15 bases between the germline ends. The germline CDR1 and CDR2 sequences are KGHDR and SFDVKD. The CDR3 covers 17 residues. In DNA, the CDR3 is TGTGCCACCAGTGATTTCGGGGGGCCTGGGAGCTACAATGAGCAGTTCTTC. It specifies CATSDFGGPGSYNEQFF.

The CDR3 loop is CASGRARSADTQYF. The CDR3, as DNA: TGTGCCAGCGGGAGGGCTAGAAGCGCAGATACGCAGTATTTT. V and J are TRBV2 and TRBJ2-3, with 7 bases identical to TRBD2. Germline lookup yields CDR1 SNHLY and CDR2 FYNNEI. The CDR3 consists of 14 residues. Germline trimming cut 8 bases from V and 4 bases from J; bases unmatched to any gene: 9.

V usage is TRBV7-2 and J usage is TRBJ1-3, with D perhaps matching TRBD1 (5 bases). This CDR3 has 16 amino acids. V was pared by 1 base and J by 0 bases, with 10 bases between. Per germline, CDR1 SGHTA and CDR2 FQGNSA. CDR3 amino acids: CASSLGGGGSGNTIYF. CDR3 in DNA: TGTGCCAGCAGCTTAGGGGGGGGGGGCTCTGGAAACACCATATATTTT.

The CDR3 coding sequence is TGTGCCAGCAGCTTATCAGGGGGCGGGTATATCGGCTACACCTTC. This gives the protein CASSLSGGGYIGYTF. The chain employs TRBV7-6 and TRBJ1-2; 8 bases are a match to TRBD1. Germline lookup yields CDR1 SGHVS and CDR2 FNYEAQ. J lost 8 bases, V lost 2 bases, and 10 bases had no gene match. This CDR3 has 15 residues.

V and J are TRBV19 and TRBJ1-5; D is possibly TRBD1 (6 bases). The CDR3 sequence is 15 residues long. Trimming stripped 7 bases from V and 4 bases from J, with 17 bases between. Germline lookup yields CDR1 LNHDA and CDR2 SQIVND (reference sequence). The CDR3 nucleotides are TGTGCCAGTAAAGGACCCACAAGGGGGAATCAGCCCCAGCATTTT. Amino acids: CASKGPTRGNQPQHF.

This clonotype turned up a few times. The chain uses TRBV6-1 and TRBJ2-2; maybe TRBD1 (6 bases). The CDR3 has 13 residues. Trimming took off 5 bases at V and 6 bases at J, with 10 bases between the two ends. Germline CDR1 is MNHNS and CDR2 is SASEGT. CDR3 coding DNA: TGTGCCAGCAGTCGGACAGATTCCGGGGAGCTGTTTTTT. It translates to CASSRTDSGELFF.

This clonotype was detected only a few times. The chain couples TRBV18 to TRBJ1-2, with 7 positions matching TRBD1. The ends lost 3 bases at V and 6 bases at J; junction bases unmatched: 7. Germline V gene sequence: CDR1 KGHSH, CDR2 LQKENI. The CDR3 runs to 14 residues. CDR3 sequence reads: CASSPPGTANGYTF. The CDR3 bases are TGTGCCAGCTCACCCCCTGGGACAGCAAATGGCTACACCTTC.

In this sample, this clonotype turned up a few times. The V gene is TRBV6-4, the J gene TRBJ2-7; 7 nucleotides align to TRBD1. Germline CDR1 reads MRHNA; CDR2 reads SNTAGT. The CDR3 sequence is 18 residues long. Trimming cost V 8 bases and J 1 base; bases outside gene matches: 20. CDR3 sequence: CASGEPGQRRPTSYEQYF. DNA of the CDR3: TGTGCCAGCGGGGAACCGGGACAGCGCCGGCCTACTTCCTACGAGCAGTACTTC.

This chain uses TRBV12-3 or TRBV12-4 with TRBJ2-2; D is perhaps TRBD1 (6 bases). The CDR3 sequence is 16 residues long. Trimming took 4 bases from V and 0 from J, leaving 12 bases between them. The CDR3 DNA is TGTGCCAGCAGTTCCGGGACAAACGCGAACACCGGGGAGCTGTTTTTT. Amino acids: CASSSGTNANTGELFF.

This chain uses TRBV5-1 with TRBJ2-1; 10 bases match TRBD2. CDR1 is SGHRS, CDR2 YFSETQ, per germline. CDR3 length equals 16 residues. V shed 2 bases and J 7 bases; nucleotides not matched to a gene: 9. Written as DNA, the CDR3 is TGCGCCAGCAGCTTTACTAGCGGGGAGGGGGTTAATGAGCAGTTCTTC. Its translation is CASSFTSGEGVNEQFF.

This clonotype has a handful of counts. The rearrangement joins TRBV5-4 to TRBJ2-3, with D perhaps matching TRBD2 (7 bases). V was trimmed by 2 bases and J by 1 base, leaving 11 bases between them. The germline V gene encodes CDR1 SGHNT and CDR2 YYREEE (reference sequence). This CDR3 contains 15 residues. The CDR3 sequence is CASSFGGGGTDTQYF. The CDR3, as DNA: TGTGCCAGCAGCTTTGGGGGGGGCGGCACAGATACGCAGTATTTT.

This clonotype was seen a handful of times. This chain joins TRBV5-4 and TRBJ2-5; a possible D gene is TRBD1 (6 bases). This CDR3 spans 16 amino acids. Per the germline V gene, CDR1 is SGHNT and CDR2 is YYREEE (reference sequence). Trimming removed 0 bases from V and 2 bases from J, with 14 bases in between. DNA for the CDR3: TGTGCCAGCAGCTTGGGGGCAGGGGCGGAACAAGAGACCCAGTACTTC. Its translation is CASSLGAGAEQETQYF.

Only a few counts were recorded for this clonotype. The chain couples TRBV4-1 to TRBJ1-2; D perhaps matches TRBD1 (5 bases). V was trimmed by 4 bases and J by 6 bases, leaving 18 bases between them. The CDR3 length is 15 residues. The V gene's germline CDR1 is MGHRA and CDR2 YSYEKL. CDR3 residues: CASSPPSGVGHGYTF. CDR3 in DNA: TGCGCCAGCAGCCCGCCTTCGGGGGTTGGTCATGGCTACACCTTC.

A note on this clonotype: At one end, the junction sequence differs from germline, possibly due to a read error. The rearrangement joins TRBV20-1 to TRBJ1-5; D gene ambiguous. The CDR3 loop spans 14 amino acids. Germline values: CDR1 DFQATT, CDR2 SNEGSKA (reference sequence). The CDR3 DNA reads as TGCAGTGCTAGTGGCCCAGGTAGCAATCAGCTCCAGCATTTT. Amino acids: CSASGPGSNQLQHF.

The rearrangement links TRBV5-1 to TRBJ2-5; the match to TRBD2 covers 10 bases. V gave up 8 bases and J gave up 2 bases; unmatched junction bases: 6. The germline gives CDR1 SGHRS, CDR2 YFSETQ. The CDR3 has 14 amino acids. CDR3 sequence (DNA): TGCGCCAGTGAGAGGACTAGCGGACAAGAGACCCAGTACTTC. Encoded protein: CASERTSGQETQYF.